Included here is one T cell receptor (beta chain) sequence, with context. The antigen is not known. This entry is derived from a study of cytomegalovirus exposure and HLA in healthy donors. Study-wide points: Highly shared variants forming one cluster were likely a sequencing artifact. Confirmation in vitro established that a few CMV-associated chains were specific for CMV antigens. The study listed 164 cytomegalovirus-associated TCR beta chains.

It was with 60 Vbeta and 13 Jbeta primers that the PCR ran. Method: immunoSEQ multiplex PCR; TCRdb's copy keeps in-frame clones and lacks some. The table has roughly 220,000 clones, 65% to 75% seen once. Germline CDR1 reads PRHDT; CDR2 reads FYEKMQ (reference sequence). CDR3 length: 16 amino acids. The V gene lost 2 bases and the J gene lost 5 bases, with 18 bases spanning the gap. V is TRBV13 and J is TRBJ1-1, with a tentative D call TRBD1 (5 bases). The sequence derives from a woman younger than 45 in good health and CMV-seronegative. Sequencing input: PBMCs. This chain's CDR3 is CASSLRGWRYITEAFF. CDR3 nucleotide sequence: TGTGCCAGCAGCTTACGGGGGTGGAGGTATATTACTGAAGCTTTCTTT. Full variable domain (rest looked up from reference TRBV13 and TRBJ1-1): AAGVIQSPRHLIKEKRETATLKCYPIPRHDTVYWYQQGPGQDPQFLISFYEKMQSDKGSIPDRFSAQQFSDYHSELNMSSLELGDSALYFCASSLRGWRYITEAFFGQGTRLTVV.